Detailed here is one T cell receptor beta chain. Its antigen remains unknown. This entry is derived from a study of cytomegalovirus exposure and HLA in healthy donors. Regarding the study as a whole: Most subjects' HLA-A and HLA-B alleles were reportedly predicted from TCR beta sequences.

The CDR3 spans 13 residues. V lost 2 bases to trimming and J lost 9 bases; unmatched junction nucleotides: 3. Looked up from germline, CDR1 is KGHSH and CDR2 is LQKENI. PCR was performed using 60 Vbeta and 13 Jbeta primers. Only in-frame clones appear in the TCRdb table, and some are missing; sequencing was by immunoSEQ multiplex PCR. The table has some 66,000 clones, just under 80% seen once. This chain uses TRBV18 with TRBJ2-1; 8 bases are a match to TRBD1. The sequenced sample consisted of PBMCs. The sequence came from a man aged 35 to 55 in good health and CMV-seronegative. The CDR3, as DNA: TGTGCCAGCTCACCAATACAGGGGGTTGAGCAGTTCTTC. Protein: CASSPIQGVEQFF. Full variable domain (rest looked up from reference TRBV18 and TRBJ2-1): NAGVMQNPRHLVRRRGQEARLRCSPMKGHSHVYWYRQLPEEGLKFMVYLQKENIIDESGMPKERFSAEFPKEGPSILRIQQVVRGDSAAYFCASSPIQGVEQFFGPGTRLTVL.